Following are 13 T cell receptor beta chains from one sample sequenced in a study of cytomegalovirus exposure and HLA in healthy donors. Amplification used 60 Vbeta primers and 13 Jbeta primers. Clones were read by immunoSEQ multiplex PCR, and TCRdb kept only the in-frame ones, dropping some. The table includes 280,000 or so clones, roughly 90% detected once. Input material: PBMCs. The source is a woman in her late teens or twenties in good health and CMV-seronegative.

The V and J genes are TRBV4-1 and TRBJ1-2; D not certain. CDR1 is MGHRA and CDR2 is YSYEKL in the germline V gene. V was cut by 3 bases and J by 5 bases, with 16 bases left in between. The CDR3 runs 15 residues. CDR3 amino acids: CASSQGSGNPYGYTF. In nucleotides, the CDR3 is TGCGCCAGCAGCCAGGGCTCCGGGAATCCGTATGGCTACACCTTC.

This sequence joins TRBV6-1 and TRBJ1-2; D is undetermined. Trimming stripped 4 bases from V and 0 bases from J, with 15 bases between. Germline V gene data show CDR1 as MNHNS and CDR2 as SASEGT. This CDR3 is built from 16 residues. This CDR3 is CASSGAATKANYGYTF. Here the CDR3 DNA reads TGTGCCAGCAGTGGTGCAGCGACGAAAGCTAACTATGGCTACACCTTC.

CDR3 coding DNA: TGCAGCGTTGGGCTCCCAGACTATGGCTACACCTTC. This translates into CSVGLPDYGYTF. The rearrangement joins TRBV29-1 to TRBJ1-2, with D uncertain. CDR1 is SQVTM and CDR2 is ANQGSEA in the germline V gene. This CDR3 has 12 amino acids. Trimming pared 4 bases from V and 3 bases from J, leaving 9 bases between.

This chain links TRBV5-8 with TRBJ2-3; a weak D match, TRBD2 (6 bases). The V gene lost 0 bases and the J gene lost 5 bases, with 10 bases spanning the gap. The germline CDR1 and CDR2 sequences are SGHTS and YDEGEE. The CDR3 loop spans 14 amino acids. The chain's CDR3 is CASSLARLVDTQYF. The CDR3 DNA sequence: TGTGCCAGCAGCTTGGCAAGACTAGTAGATACGCAGTATTTT.

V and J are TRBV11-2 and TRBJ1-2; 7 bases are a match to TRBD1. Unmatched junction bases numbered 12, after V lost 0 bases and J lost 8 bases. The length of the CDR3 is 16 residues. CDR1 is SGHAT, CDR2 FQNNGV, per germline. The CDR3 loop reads CASSLEDLGPGGGYTF. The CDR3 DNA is TGTGCCAGCAGCTTAGAGGACTTGGGCCCAGGGGGAGGCTACACCTTC.

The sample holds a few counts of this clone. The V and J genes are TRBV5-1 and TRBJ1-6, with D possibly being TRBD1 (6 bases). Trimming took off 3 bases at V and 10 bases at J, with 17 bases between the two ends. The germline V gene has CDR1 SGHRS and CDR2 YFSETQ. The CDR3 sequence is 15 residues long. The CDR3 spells CASSSTGRPDSPLHF. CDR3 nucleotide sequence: TGCGCCAGCAGCTCAACAGGGCGTCCTGACTCACCCCTCCACTTT.

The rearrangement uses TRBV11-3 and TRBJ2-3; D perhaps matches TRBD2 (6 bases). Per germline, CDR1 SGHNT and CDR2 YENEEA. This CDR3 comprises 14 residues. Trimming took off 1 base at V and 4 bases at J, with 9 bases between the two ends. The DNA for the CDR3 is TGTGCCAGCAGCTTAGTTTCTAGCGCAGATACGCAGTATTTT. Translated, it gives CASSLVSSADTQYF.

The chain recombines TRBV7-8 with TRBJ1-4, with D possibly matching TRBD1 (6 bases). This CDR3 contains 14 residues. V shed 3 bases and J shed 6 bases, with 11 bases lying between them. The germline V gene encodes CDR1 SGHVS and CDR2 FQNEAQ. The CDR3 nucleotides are TGTGCCAGCAGCTTCCGGGGGGCGGATGAAAAACTGTTTTTT. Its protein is CASSFRGADEKLFF. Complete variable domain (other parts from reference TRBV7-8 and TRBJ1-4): GAGVSQSPRYKVAKRGQDVALRCDPISGHVSLFWYQQALGQGPEFLTYFQNEAQLDKSGLPSDRFFAERPEGSVSTLKIQRTQQEDSAVYLCASSFRGADEKLFFGSGTQLSVL.

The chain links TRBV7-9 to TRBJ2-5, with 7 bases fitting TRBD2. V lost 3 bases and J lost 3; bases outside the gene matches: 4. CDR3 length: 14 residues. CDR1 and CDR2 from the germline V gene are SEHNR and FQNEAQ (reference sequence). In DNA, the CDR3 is TGTGCCAGCAGCTTGGTCGCGGGGGAAGAGACCCAGTACTTC. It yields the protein CASSLVAGEETQYF.

The CDR3 here is CASSTFYTGEVPEAFF. The CDR3 DNA follows: TGTGCCAGCAGTACTTTTTACACAGGGGAGGTCCCTGAAGCTTTCTTT. The chain carries TRBV27 and TRBJ1-1; 7 bases are a match to TRBD1. Germline-derived CDR1 and CDR2 are MNHEY and SMNVEV (reference sequence). V was pared by 5 bases and J by 6 bases, with 15 bases of the junction left unmatched. The CDR3 spans 16 residues.

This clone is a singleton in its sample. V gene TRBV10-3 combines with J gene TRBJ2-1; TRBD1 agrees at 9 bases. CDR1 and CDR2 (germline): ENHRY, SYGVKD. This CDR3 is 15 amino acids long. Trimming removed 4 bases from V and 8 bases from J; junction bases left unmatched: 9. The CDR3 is CAISGFRTGAYEQFF. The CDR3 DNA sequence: TGTGCCATCAGTGGTTTTCGGACAGGGGCGTATGAGCAGTTCTTC.

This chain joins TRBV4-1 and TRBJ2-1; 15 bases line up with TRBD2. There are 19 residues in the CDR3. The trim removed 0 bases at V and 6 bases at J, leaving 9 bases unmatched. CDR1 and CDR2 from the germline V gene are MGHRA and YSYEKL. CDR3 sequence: CASSQDGGLAGGETNEQFF. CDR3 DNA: TGCGCCAGCAGCCAAGATGGCGGACTAGCGGGGGGGGAGACCAATGAGCAGTTCTTC.

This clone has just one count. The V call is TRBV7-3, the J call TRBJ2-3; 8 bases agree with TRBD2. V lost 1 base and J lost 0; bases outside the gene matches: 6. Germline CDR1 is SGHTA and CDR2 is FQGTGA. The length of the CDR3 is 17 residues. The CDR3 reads CASSLSGGPASTDTQYF. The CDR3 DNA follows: TGTGCCAGCAGCTTAAGCGGGGGGCCCGCCAGCACAGATACGCAGTATTTT. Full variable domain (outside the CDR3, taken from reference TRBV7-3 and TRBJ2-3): GAGVSQTPSNKVTEKGKYVELRCDPISGHTALYWYRQSLGQGPEFLIYFQGTGAADDSGLPNDRFFAVRPEGSVSTLKIQRTERGDSAVYLCASSLSGGPASTDTQYFGPGTRLTVL.